What follows are 20 T cell receptor beta chains derived from one specimen sequenced in a study of blood T cell repertoires in COVID-19. Using immunoSEQ multiplex PCR, the repertoire was profiled, and TCRdb retains in-frame clones only, with some absent. There are approximately 200,000 clones in the sample; 85% occur only once, and approximately 18% lies in the top ten. Sequences were obtained from PBMCs or T cells enriched from blood (not recorded which). The receptors derive from a man aged 40-55 years who had recovered from COVID-19.

The J gene is TRBJ2-1, the V gene TRBV19; 7 bases match TRBD2. After removal of 5 bases from V and 5 bases from J, the junction contained 3 bases not matched to a gene. Germline V gives CDR1 LNHDA, CDR2 SQIVND (reference sequence). The CDR3 is 13 amino acids. DNA for the CDR3: TGTGCCAGTAGTGTACTAGCGAACAATGAGCAGTTCTTC. This gives the protein CASSVLANNEQFF.

As for this clone: The same CDR3 can be traced to other DNA sequences in this sample. The V gene is TRBV27, the J gene TRBJ1-2; D unclear. V was pared by 2 bases and J by 2 bases, with 6 bases between. Germline loops: CDR1 MNHEY, CDR2 SMNVEV (reference sequence). This CDR3 region has 13 residues. The CDR3 reads CASSLTGNYGYTF. CDR3 DNA sequence: TGTGCCAGCAGTTTAACCGGGAACTATGGCTACACCTTC.

The rearrangement links TRBV7-2 to TRBJ2-3; maybe TRBD1 (5 bases). Germline CDR1 reads SGHTA; CDR2 reads FQGNSA. The CDR3 loop spans 13 amino acids. V was cut by 2 bases and J by 6 bases, with 9 bases left in between. The CDR3 sequence is CASSLTRQDTQYF. CDR3 coding DNA: TGTGCCAGCAGCTTAACAAGACAGGATACGCAGTATTTT.

V is TRBV12-5 and J is TRBJ2-7; D is perhaps TRBD1 (6 bases). From germline, CDR1 is LGHNT and CDR2 FRNRAP. The CDR3 has 13 residues. V lost 0 bases and J lost 4, with 7 bases in between. CDR3 residues: CASGLVTGYEQYF. The DNA of the CDR3 is TGTGCTAGTGGTTTGGTAACAGGGTACGAGCAGTACTTC.

V gene TRBV2 combines with J gene TRBJ1-4; 8 positions agree with TRBD1. The V segment lost 5 bases and the J segment 4 bases; nucleotides outside the gene matches: 3. Looked up from germline, CDR1 is SNHLY and CDR2 is FYNNEI. CDR3 size: 14 residues. The CDR3 here is CASSRTGFNEKLFF. The CDR3 DNA reads as TGTGCCAGCAGTCGGACAGGGTTTAATGAAAAACTGTTTTTT.

J is TRBJ1-2 and V is TRBV19; D not certain. Germline CDR1 LNHDA, CDR2 SQIVND (reference sequence). V gave up 4 bases and J gave up 3 bases, with 9 bases separating them. The CDR3 runs to 13 residues. The CDR3 here is CASSTRSHYGYTF. Written as DNA, the CDR3 is TGTGCCAGTAGTACTAGGTCTCACTATGGCTACACCTTC. The complete variable domain, with remaining parts taken from reference TRBV19 and TRBJ1-2, reads DGGITQSPKYLFRKEGQNVTLSCEQNLNHDAMYWYRQDPGQGLRLIYYSQIVNDFQKGDIAEGYSVSREKKESFPLTVTSAQKNPTAFYLCASSTRSHYGYTFGSGTRLTVV.

The CDR3 nucleotides read TGTGCCAGCAGTGAAGGGACAGCATCCTACGAGCAGTACTTC. This codes for CASSEGTASYEQYF. This rearrangement joins TRBV6-1 to TRBJ2-7; D possibly corresponds to TRBD1 (6 bases). CDR1 is MNHNS, CDR2 SASEGT, per germline. CDR3 length: 14 amino acids. The V end lost 1 base, the J end lost 1 base, and 8 bases lay between the germline ends.

This clone was seen a single time. The rearrangement joins TRBV15 to TRBJ1-2, with a possible D match to TRBD1 (6 bases). V shed 5 bases and J shed 4 bases, with 14 bases lying between them. CDR1 is LNHNV and CDR2 is YYDKDF in the germline V gene (reference sequence). This CDR3 has 14 amino acids. CDR3 sequence reads: CATSAKGQSYGYTF. The CDR3 bases are TGTGCCACCAGCGCAAAGGGACAATCCTATGGCTACACCTTC.

The chain joins TRBV2 to TRBJ1-1; D is possibly TRBD1 (5 bases). Trimming removed 4 bases at V and 3 bases at J, with 6 bases between. CDR1 is SNHLY, CDR2 FYNNEI, per germline. The CDR3 is 12 residues long. CDR3 amino acids: CASSVRDTEAFF. In DNA form, the CDR3 reads TGTGCCAGCAGTGTCAGGGACACTGAAGCTTTCTTT.

The chain uses TRBV3-1 (or the pseudogene TRBV3-2) and TRBJ1-1; D not resolved. Trimming shortened V by 1 base and J by 5 bases, and 11 bases separated the two germline ends. Per germline, CDR1 LGHDT and CDR2 YNNKEL (reference sequence). This CDR3 is built from 14 residues. In nucleotides, the CDR3 is TGTGCCAGCAGCCAAGGGCCCGGGGTGACTGAAGCTTTCTTT. Its protein product is CASSQGPGVTEAFF.

The gene calls are TRBV6-5 and TRBJ1-1; the match to TRBD1 covers 7 bases. The CDR3 runs to 13 residues. The germline V gene encodes CDR1 MNHEY and CDR2 SVGAGI. The V and J ends lost 6 bases and 3 bases, in that order; junction bases with no gene match: 4. The CDR3 here is CASSLDRDTEAFF. In DNA, the CDR3 is TGTGCCAGCAGCCTTGACAGGGACACTGAAGCTTTCTTT.

This chain joins TRBV9 and TRBJ1-3; the D gene is possibly TRBD1 (6 bases). V dropped 4 bases and J dropped 1 base, with 15 bases sitting between them. This CDR3 comprises 16 residues. The germline CDR1 and CDR2 sequences are SGDLS and YYNGEE. The DNA for the CDR3 is TGTGCCAGCAGCTTACGACAGGAGCCTTCTGGAAACACCATATATTTT. Translated, it gives CASSLRQEPSGNTIYF.

The genes are TRBV7-3 and TRBJ2-1; D gene ambiguous. The CDR3 spans 13 residues. The V gene's germline CDR1 is SGHTA and CDR2 FQGTGA. Trimming shortened V by 3 bases and J by 10 bases, and 13 bases separated the two germline ends. The CDR3 loop reads CASSFDEASEQFF. The CDR3 DNA sequence: TGTGCCAGCAGCTTTGATGAGGCATCCGAGCAGTTCTTC.

The chain links TRBV21-1 to TRBJ1-2; no check of the table's D call, TRBD1, against the DNA was made. TRBV21-1 is recorded as a pseudogene. This CDR3 spans 14 amino acids. The CDR3 sequence is CASSGDTGYHGYTF. The CDR3 DNA follows: TGTGCCAGCAGCGGGGACACCGGCTACCATGGCTACACCTTC.

The rearrangement joins TRBV18 to TRBJ1-4, with D tentatively TRBD1 (6 bases). Germline V lookup: CDR1 KGHSH, CDR2 LQKENI. The CDR3 consists of 16 residues. V gave up 0 bases and J gave up 3 bases, with 11 bases separating them. This chain's CDR3 is CASSPPNRDSNEKLFF. The CDR3 nucleotides read TGTGCCAGCTCACCACCAAACAGGGATTCTAATGAAAAACTGTTTTTT.

V is TRBV5-4 and J is TRBJ2-5; TRBD2 agrees at 7 bases. V shed 4 bases, J shed 6 bases, and the junction held 6 bases outside the gene matches. The CDR3 is 13 amino acids. CDR1 and CDR2 (germline): SGHNT, YYREEE (reference sequence). CDR3 coding DNA: TGTGCCAGCAGCGGGGGGGAGGTTAAGACCCAGTACTTC. Its translation is CASSGGEVKTQYF.

The chain has TRBV29-1 and TRBJ2-7; 9 nucleotides line up with TRBD2. V lost 6 bases and J lost 2; bases outside the gene matches: 5. This CDR3 has 13 amino acids. Germline V lookup: CDR1 SQVTM, CDR2 ANQGSEA. CDR3 protein: CSVTGLAAYEQYF. The CDR3 bases are TGCAGCGTAACGGGACTAGCCGCCTACGAGCAGTACTTC.

V gene TRBV19 combines with J gene TRBJ1-5; no definite D call. This CDR3 has 15 residues. Trimming shortened V by 5 bases and J by 7 bases, and 18 bases separated the two germline ends. Per the germline V gene, CDR1 is LNHDA and CDR2 is SQIVND (reference sequence). Written as DNA, the CDR3 is TGTGCCAGTAGTTCATTAGAGGAGCTCATACAGCCCCAGCATTTT. This sequence encodes CASSSLEELIQPQHF.

The chain carries TRBV5-1 and TRBJ2-7; 8 bases map to TRBD2. The CDR3 spans 14 residues. V lost 0 bases, J lost 6 bases, and 5 bases stayed unmatched. Per the germline V gene, CDR1 is SGHRS and CDR2 is YFSETQ. The CDR3 reads CASSLGASGREQYF. The CDR3 bases are TGCGCCAGCAGCTTGGGAGCTAGCGGGCGCGAGCAGTACTTC.

The CDR3: CATSDLTPSGRANFDEQFF. The CDR3 DNA sequence: TGTGCCACCAGTGATTTGACCCCTAGCGGGAGGGCCAATTTCGATGAGCAGTTCTTC. J is TRBJ2-1 and V is TRBV24-1; TRBD2 aligns across 12 bases. The ends lost 0 bases at V and 8 bases at J; junction bases unmatched: 13. The germline CDR1 and CDR2 sequences are KGHDR and SFDVKD. CDR3 length: 19 residues.